This note documents a single T cell receptor beta chain sequence. Its target is unknown. These data are taken from a study of shared clonotypes between healthy human individuals. Unsorted PBMC replicate PCRs drew on around 280 ng DNA, representing around 30,000 T cell genomes. Unsorted PBMC DNA sequencing spanned ten immunoSEQ deep assay plates. Clones were read by immunoSEQ multiplex PCR, and TCRdb kept only the in-frame ones, dropping some. The repertoire holds some 490,000 clones, with over 70% as singletons. Points from the study as a whole: Tissues were not sampled, only blood, and their repertoires likely differ.

Germline V gives CDR1 SGHVS, CDR2 FNYEAQ. CDR3 size: 15 residues. The junction had 4 bases not matched to a gene; V was cut back by 0 bases and J by 7 bases. The chain employs TRBV7-6 and TRBJ2-2; TRBD2 matches 8 bases. This TCR derives from a middle-aged woman in good health. Some clones in this sample may be carry-over from other donors' samples. Input material: PBMCs. CDR3 amino acids: CASSLAGLAGGELFF. The CDR3 region has the DNA TGTGCCAGCAGCTTAGCAGGGCTAGCGGGCGGGGAGCTGTTTTTT.